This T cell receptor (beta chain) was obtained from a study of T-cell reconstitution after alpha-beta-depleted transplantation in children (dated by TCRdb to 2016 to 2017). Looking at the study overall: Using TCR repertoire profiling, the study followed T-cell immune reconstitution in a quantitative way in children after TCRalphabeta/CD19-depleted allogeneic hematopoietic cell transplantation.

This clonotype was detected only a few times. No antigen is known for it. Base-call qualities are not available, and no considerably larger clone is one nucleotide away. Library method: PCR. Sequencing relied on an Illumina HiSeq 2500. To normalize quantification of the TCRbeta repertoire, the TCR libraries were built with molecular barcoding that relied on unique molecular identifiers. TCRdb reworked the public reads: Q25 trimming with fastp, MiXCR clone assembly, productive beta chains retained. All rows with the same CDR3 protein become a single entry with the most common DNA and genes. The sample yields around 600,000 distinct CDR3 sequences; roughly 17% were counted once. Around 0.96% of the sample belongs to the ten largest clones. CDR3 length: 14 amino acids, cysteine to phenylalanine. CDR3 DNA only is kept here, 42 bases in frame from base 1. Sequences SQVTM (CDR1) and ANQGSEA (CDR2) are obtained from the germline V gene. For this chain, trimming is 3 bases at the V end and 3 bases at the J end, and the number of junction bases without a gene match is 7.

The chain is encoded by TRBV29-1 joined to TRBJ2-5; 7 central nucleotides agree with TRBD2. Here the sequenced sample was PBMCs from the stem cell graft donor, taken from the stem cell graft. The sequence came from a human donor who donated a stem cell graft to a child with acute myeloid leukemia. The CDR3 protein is CSVDEWGGEETQYF. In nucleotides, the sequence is TGCAGCGTTGACGAGTGGGGGGGGGAAGAGACCCAGTACTTC.